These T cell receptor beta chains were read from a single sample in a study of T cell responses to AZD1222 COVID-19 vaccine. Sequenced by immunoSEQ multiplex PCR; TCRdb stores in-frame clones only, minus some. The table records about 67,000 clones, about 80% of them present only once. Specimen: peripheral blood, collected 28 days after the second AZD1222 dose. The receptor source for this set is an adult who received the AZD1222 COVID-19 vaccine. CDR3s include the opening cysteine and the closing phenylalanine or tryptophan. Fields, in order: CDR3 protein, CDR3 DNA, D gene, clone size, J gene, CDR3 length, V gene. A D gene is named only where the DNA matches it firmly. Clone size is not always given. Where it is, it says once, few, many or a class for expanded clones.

cdr3_aa: CASITGTGNYEQYF
cdr3_nt: TGTGCCAGCATCACCGGGACAGGGAACTACGAGCAGTACTTC
d_call: TRBD1
clone_size: .
j_call: TRBJ2-7
cdr3_length: 14
v_call: TRBV11-2

cdr3_aa: CASRSGQGAASPPHF
cdr3_nt: TGTGCCAGCAGAAGTGGACAGGGGGCGGCTTCACCCCCCCACTTT
d_call: TRBD1
clone_size: .
j_call: TRBJ1-6
cdr3_length: 15
v_call: TRBV7-9

cdr3_aa: CASSLGVPSYGYTF
cdr3_nt: TGTGCCAGCAGCTTGGGGGTTCCAAGCTATGGCTACACCTTC
d_call: .
clone_size: .
j_call: TRBJ1-2
cdr3_length: 14
v_call: TRBV5-6

cdr3_aa: CASSLGGFTDTQYF
cdr3_nt: TGTGCCAGCAGCCTAGGGGGGTTCACAGATACGCAGTATTTT
d_call: .
clone_size: .
j_call: TRBJ2-3
cdr3_length: 14
v_call: TRBV27

cdr3_aa: CATSRAVDTEAFF
cdr3_nt: TGTGCCACCAGCAGAGCAGTGGACACTGAAGCTTTCTTT
d_call: .
clone_size: .
j_call: TRBJ1-1
cdr3_length: 13
v_call: TRBV15

cdr3_aa: CASGGQGHADEQYF
cdr3_nt: TGTGCCAGCGGAGGACAGGGGCACGCCGACGAGCAGTACTTC
d_call: TRBD1
clone_size: .
j_call: TRBJ2-7
cdr3_length: 14
v_call: TRBV25-1

cdr3_aa: CASSFGTGSSNYGYTF
cdr3_nt: TGTGCCAGCAGCTTTGGGACGGGCTCCTCTAACTATGGCTACACCTTC
d_call: .
clone_size: .
j_call: TRBJ1-2
cdr3_length: 16
v_call: TRBV11-2

cdr3_aa: CAIRPGLGQETQYF
cdr3_nt: TGTGCCATCAGGCCGGGACTAGGGCAAGAGACCCAGTACTTC
d_call: TRBD2
clone_size: .
j_call: TRBJ2-5
cdr3_length: 14
v_call: TRBV10-3

cdr3_aa: CAIIGGPGEAFF
cdr3_nt: TGTGCCATCATTGGGGGGCCGGGGGAAGCTTTCTTT
d_call: .
clone_size: .
j_call: TRBJ1-1
cdr3_length: 12
v_call: TRBV10-3

cdr3_aa: CASSEHPTGGQSPLHF
cdr3_nt: TGTGCCAGTAGTGAGCACCCCACAGGGGGACAATCACCCCTCCACTTT
d_call: TRBD1
clone_size: .
j_call: TRBJ1-6
cdr3_length: 16
v_call: TRBV19

cdr3_aa: CASSSSPWFGYTF
cdr3_nt: TGTGCCAGCAGCTCCTCCCCGTGGTTCGGCTACACCTTC
d_call: .
clone_size: few
j_call: TRBJ1-2
cdr3_length: 13
v_call: TRBV9

cdr3_aa: CASSPNEAGRGSNIQYF
cdr3_nt: TGCGCCAGCAGCCCCAACGAAGCAGGGCGGGGAAGCAACATTCAGTACTTC
d_call: .
clone_size: .
j_call: TRBJ2-4
cdr3_length: 17
v_call: TRBV4-3

cdr3_aa: CASSRSGGNEQFF
cdr3_nt: TGTGCCAGCAGTCGTAGCGGGGGGAATGAGCAGTTCTTC
d_call: TRBD2
clone_size: .
j_call: TRBJ2-1
cdr3_length: 13
v_call: TRBV11-3

cdr3_aa: CASGLRNQPQHF
cdr3_nt: TGTGCTAGTGGTTTAAGGAATCAGCCCCAGCATTTT
d_call: .
clone_size: .
j_call: TRBJ1-5
cdr3_length: 12
v_call: TRBV12-5

cdr3_aa: CASSAVQEGGYTF
cdr3_nt: TGTGCCAGCAGCGCCGTGCAGGAGGGAGGCTACACCTTC
d_call: .
clone_size: few
j_call: TRBJ1-2
cdr3_length: 13
v_call: TRBV7-2

cdr3_aa: CASSILQTYEQYF
cdr3_nt: TGTGCCAGCAGTATACTTCAAACCTACGAGCAGTACTTC
d_call: .
clone_size: .
j_call: TRBJ2-7
cdr3_length: 13
v_call: TRBV2

cdr3_aa: CASSYLDRDELFF
cdr3_nt: TGTGCCAGCAGTTACCTGGACAGGGATGAGCTGTTTTTT
d_call: TRBD1
clone_size: .
j_call: TRBJ2-2
cdr3_length: 13
v_call: TRBV6-5

cdr3_aa: CASGPPSGGAQETQYF
cdr3_nt: TGTGCTAGTGGACCTCCTAGCGGGGGGGCCCAGGAGACCCAGTACTTC
d_call: TRBD2
clone_size: .
j_call: TRBJ2-5
cdr3_length: 16
v_call: TRBV12-5

cdr3_aa: CASSLWATGNTEAFF
cdr3_nt: TGTGCCAGCAGCTTATGGGCGACAGGGAACACTGAAGCTTTCTTT
d_call: .
clone_size: .
j_call: TRBJ1-1
cdr3_length: 15
v_call: TRBV7-2

cdr3_aa: CASSRGLTGELFF
cdr3_nt: TGTGCCAGCAGTCGGGGCCTCACAGGGGAGCTGTTTTTT
d_call: .
clone_size: .
j_call: TRBJ2-2
cdr3_length: 13
v_call: TRBV12-3/TRBV12-4

cdr3_aa: CASSYQLAENEQFF
cdr3_nt: TGTGCCAGCAGTTACCAGCTAGCGGAGAATGAGCAGTTCTTC
d_call: TRBD2
clone_size: .
j_call: TRBJ2-1
cdr3_length: 14
v_call: TRBV6-6

cdr3_aa: CASSQDPGYNEQYF
cdr3_nt: TGTGCCAGCAGCCAAGACCCAGGGTACAACGAGCAGTACTTC
d_call: .
clone_size: .
j_call: TRBJ2-7
cdr3_length: 14
v_call: TRBV3-1/TRBV3-2

cdr3_aa: CASSPRGIWSGNTIYF
cdr3_nt: TGTGCCAGCAGTCCGCGGGGGATCTGGTCTGGAAACACCATATATTTT
d_call: .
clone_size: .
j_call: TRBJ1-3
cdr3_length: 16
v_call: TRBV27

cdr3_aa: CASTSDREGFGYTF
cdr3_nt: TGTGCCAGCACCTCCGACAGGGAAGGGTTTGGCTACACCTTC
d_call: TRBD1
clone_size: .
j_call: TRBJ1-2
cdr3_length: 14
v_call: TRBV28

cdr3_aa: CASSSLPDSNYEQYF
cdr3_nt: TGTGCCAGCAGCTCTCTCCCGGACAGCAACTACGAGCAGTACTTC
d_call: .
clone_size: .
j_call: TRBJ2-7
cdr3_length: 15
v_call: TRBV5-4

cdr3_aa: CASSSPGSPDSYGYTF
cdr3_nt: TGTGCCAGCAGTTCTCCCGGGTCCCCGGATAGCTATGGCTACACCTTC
d_call: .
clone_size: few
j_call: TRBJ1-2
cdr3_length: 16
v_call: TRBV6-5

cdr3_aa: CASSEATDIPGQYF
cdr3_nt: TGTGCCAGCAGTGAAGCGACAGATATACCGGGGCAGTACTTC
d_call: .
clone_size: medium-sized
j_call: TRBJ2-7
cdr3_length: 14
v_call: TRBV6-1

cdr3_aa: CASSKQGAYEKLFF
cdr3_nt: TGTGCCAGCAGTAAGCAGGGGGCGTATGAAAAACTGTTTTTT
d_call: TRBD1
clone_size: .
j_call: TRBJ1-4
cdr3_length: 14
v_call: TRBV6-5

cdr3_aa: CASQTGENTIYF
cdr3_nt: TGTGCCAGTCAGACAGGGGAAAACACCATATATTTT
d_call: TRBD1
clone_size: .
j_call: TRBJ1-3
cdr3_length: 12
v_call: TRBV7-9

cdr3_aa: CASSPQGLSSYNEQFF
cdr3_nt: TGTGCCAGCAGCCCCCAAGGTTTGAGCTCCTACAATGAGCAGTTCTTC
d_call: .
clone_size: .
j_call: TRBJ2-1
cdr3_length: 16
v_call: TRBV5-6

cdr3_aa: CASSPGQGGDIQYF
cdr3_nt: TGTGCCAGCTCACCGGGACAGGGGGGGGACATTCAGTACTTC
d_call: TRBD1
clone_size: .
j_call: TRBJ2-4
cdr3_length: 14
v_call: TRBV18

cdr3_aa: CASSSMSGTHGYTF
cdr3_nt: TGTGCCAGCAGTTCTATGTCCGGGACACATGGCTACACCTTC
d_call: .
clone_size: .
j_call: TRBJ1-2
cdr3_length: 14
v_call: TRBV6-5

cdr3_aa: CASSQDWETQYF
cdr3_nt: TGTGCCAGCAGCCAAGATTGGGAGACCCAGTACTTC
d_call: .
clone_size: once
j_call: TRBJ2-5
cdr3_length: 12
v_call: TRBV3-1/TRBV3-2

cdr3_aa: CASSPQGAVEKLFF
cdr3_nt: TGTGCCAGTAGTCCACAGGGGGCGGTAGAAAAACTGTTTTTT
d_call: TRBD1
clone_size: .
j_call: TRBJ1-4
cdr3_length: 14
v_call: TRBV19

cdr3_aa: CASSFPRKDLSYNEQFF
cdr3_nt: TGTGCCAGCAGTTTTCCCCGGAAGGACTTATCCTACAATGAGCAGTTCTTC
d_call: .
clone_size: .
j_call: TRBJ2-1
cdr3_length: 17
v_call: TRBV28

cdr3_aa: CASSLLRSSSGTIYF
cdr3_nt: TGTGCCAGCAGCCTTCTCCGTTCCTCTTCGGGTACCATATATTTT
d_call: .
clone_size: .
j_call: TRBJ1-3
cdr3_length: 15
v_call: TRBV5-6

cdr3_aa: CSVTLWGGSEQYF
cdr3_nt: TGCAGCGTTACGCTTTGGGGGGGCTCGGAGCAGTACTTC
d_call: .
clone_size: .
j_call: TRBJ2-7
cdr3_length: 13
v_call: TRBV29-1

cdr3_aa: CASRQPGVSEAFF
cdr3_nt: TGTGCCAGCAGACAACCGGGAGTCTCTGAAGCTTTCTTT
d_call: .
clone_size: .
j_call: TRBJ1-1
cdr3_length: 13
v_call: TRBV7-2

cdr3_aa: CASSNSGATQETQYF
cdr3_nt: TGCGCCAGCAGTAATAGCGGGGCAACCCAAGAGACCCAGTACTTC
d_call: TRBD2
clone_size: .
j_call: TRBJ2-5
cdr3_length: 15
v_call: TRBV5-1

cdr3_aa: CASSLIYVPGRNTIYF
cdr3_nt: TGTGCCAGCAGTTTAATCTATGTTCCAGGGAGAAACACCATATATTTT
d_call: .
clone_size: .
j_call: TRBJ1-3
cdr3_length: 16
v_call: TRBV28

cdr3_aa: CASSYSTSQETQYF
cdr3_nt: TGTGCCAGCAGTTACTCGACTTCCCAAGAGACCCAGTACTTC
d_call: .
clone_size: .
j_call: TRBJ2-5
cdr3_length: 14
v_call: TRBV6-5

cdr3_aa: CASSLGPGEEQYF
cdr3_nt: TGCGCCAGCAGCTTGGGCCCGGGAGAGGAGCAGTACTTC
d_call: .
clone_size: .
j_call: TRBJ2-7
cdr3_length: 13
v_call: TRBV5-1

cdr3_aa: CASSPPIRDGYTF
cdr3_nt: TGCGCCAGCAGCCCGCCAATAAGGGATGGCTACACCTTC
d_call: .
clone_size: .
j_call: TRBJ1-2
cdr3_length: 13
v_call: TRBV4-1

cdr3_aa: CASSFQGFTGELFF
cdr3_nt: TGTGCCAGCAGCTTTCAGGGCTTCACCGGGGAGCTGTTTTTT
d_call: .
clone_size: once
j_call: TRBJ2-2
cdr3_length: 14
v_call: TRBV5-6

cdr3_aa: CASSQGDRKGTYEQYF
cdr3_nt: TGTGCCAGCAGCCAAGGGGACAGGAAAGGGACCTACGAGCAGTACTTC
d_call: TRBD1
clone_size: .
j_call: TRBJ2-7
cdr3_length: 16
v_call: TRBV14

cdr3_aa: CASSKSDRLSYEQYF
cdr3_nt: TGTGCCAGCAGTAAGTCGGACAGACTCTCCTACGAGCAGTACTTC
d_call: .
clone_size: .
j_call: TRBJ2-7
cdr3_length: 15
v_call: TRBV5-4

cdr3_aa: CASRNRVAGELFF
cdr3_nt: TGTGCCAGCAGGAACAGGGTTGCCGGGGAGCTGTTTTTT
d_call: .
clone_size: .
j_call: TRBJ2-2
cdr3_length: 13
v_call: TRBV6-5

cdr3_aa: CANRDFGPTEAFF
cdr3_nt: TGTGCCAACAGGGATTTCGGGCCCACTGAAGCTTTCTTT
d_call: .
clone_size: .
j_call: TRBJ1-1
cdr3_length: 13
v_call: TRBV7-9

cdr3_aa: CASRVTGVTEAFF
cdr3_nt: TGTGCCAGCAGGGTGACAGGGGTCACTGAAGCTTTCTTT
d_call: TRBD1
clone_size: .
j_call: TRBJ1-1
cdr3_length: 13
v_call: TRBV5-8

cdr3_aa: CASSPSLTVEAFF
cdr3_nt: TGTGCCAGCTCACCTTCGTTAACAGTTGAAGCTTTCTTT
d_call: .
clone_size: .
j_call: TRBJ1-1
cdr3_length: 13
v_call: TRBV18

cdr3_aa: CASSPGTGSHGYTF
cdr3_nt: TGTGCCAGCTCACCCGGCACAGGGAGCCATGGCTACACCTTC
d_call: .
clone_size: .
j_call: TRBJ1-2
cdr3_length: 14
v_call: TRBV18

cdr3_aa: CASRLQGQSNQPQHF
cdr3_nt: TGTGCCAGCAGACTCCAGGGACAGAGCAATCAGCCCCAGCATTTT
d_call: TRBD1
clone_size: once
j_call: TRBJ1-5
cdr3_length: 15
v_call: TRBV6-5

cdr3_aa: CASSLKGQHTEAFF
cdr3_nt: TGTGCCAGCAGCCTAAAGGGACAGCACACTGAAGCTTTCTTT
d_call: TRBD1
clone_size: .
j_call: TRBJ1-1
cdr3_length: 14
v_call: TRBV4-2

cdr3_aa: CASSFSGGGYTF
cdr3_nt: TGTGCCAGCAGTTTTTCGGGGGGCGGCTACACCTTC
d_call: .
clone_size: .
j_call: TRBJ1-2
cdr3_length: 12
v_call: TRBV28

cdr3_aa: CASSFRTGSEQYF
cdr3_nt: TGTGCCAGCAGCTTCAGGACAGGGAGTGAGCAGTACTTC
d_call: TRBD1
clone_size: .
j_call: TRBJ2-7
cdr3_length: 13
v_call: TRBV11-2

cdr3_aa: CASPFTGLMKNCFF
cdr3_nt: .
d_call: .
clone_size: few
j_call: TRBJ1-4
cdr3_length: 14
v_call: TRBV21-1

cdr3_aa: CASSGILVDEQFF
cdr3_nt: TGTGCCAGCAGCGGAATTCTCGTCGATGAGCAGTTCTTC
d_call: .
clone_size: .
j_call: TRBJ2-1
cdr3_length: 13
v_call: TRBV9

cdr3_aa: CATTGANRETQYF
cdr3_nt: TGTGCCACCACAGGGGCCAACCGAGAGACCCAGTACTTC
d_call: .
clone_size: .
j_call: TRBJ2-5
cdr3_length: 13
v_call: TRBV15

cdr3_aa: CASSLDGYYGYTF
cdr3_nt: TGTGCCAGCAGCTTGGATGGGTACTATGGCTACACCTTC
d_call: .
clone_size: .
j_call: TRBJ1-2
cdr3_length: 13
v_call: TRBV5-4